Below, one T cell receptor (beta chain) is given with its context. Original data processing: Quantification of nucleated cells was approximated via reference gene primer amplification. TCRdb's table, derived via immunoSEQ multiplex PCR, lists solely in-frame clones and lacks some. V and J calls and clone size are those listed in that table; D and trimming were worked out from the DNA. The sample comprises 490,000 or so clones, more than 75% of which are singletons, and less than 2% rests with the top ten. This entry belongs to a study of blood T cell repertoires in COVID-19. Across the study: Acute-phase and convalescent COVID-19 samples originated in the United States, Italy and Spain.

The germline V gene encodes CDR1 MGHRA and CDR2 YSYEKL. Between the trimmed V and J ends, which lost 0 bases and 7 bases, there was a span of 15 bases. This CDR3 is 15 amino acids long. Grouping used clinical history reported by participants in a survey and questionnaire. Recovered status in Cohort 3 required two negative PCRs, clearance, or symptom resolution. The source of this sequence is a woman in her 40s who had recovered from COVID-19. The chain carries TRBV4-1 and TRBJ1-2; D not resolved. The sample comprised PBMCs or T cells enriched from blood (not recorded which). The CDR3 is CASSQDFIGRFGYTF. The CDR3 nucleotides are TGCGCCAGCAGCCAAGATTTCATTGGGCGTTTTGGCTACACCTTC.